What follows are 19 T cell receptor beta chains derived from one specimen sequenced in a study of T cells after yellow fever vaccination. TCRdb reprocessed the 5' RACE reads with MiXCR, giving one entry per CDR3 protein. Altogether 320,000 or so distinct CDR3 sequences are present, around 8.1% being singletons, with the ten largest covering around 17%. The starting material was PBMCs, obtained about 41 days after the first yellow fever vaccination. The origin of the receptors is a man between 18 and 29 years old who received the YFV17D yellow fever vaccine.

V is TRBV28 and J is TRBJ2-5; D gene unclear. This CDR3 contains 13 residues. Germline CDR1 and CDR2: MDHEN and SYDVKM. The germline V and J ends were trimmed by 6 bases and 1 base, with 9 bases remaining between them. Here the CDR3 DNA reads TGTGCCAGCAGACTGCGGTCCCAAGAGACCCAGTACTTC. Translated, it gives CASRLRSQETQYF.

V is TRBV5-4 and J is TRBJ1-5; D is possibly TRBD1 (5 bases). From germline, CDR1 is SGHNT and CDR2 YYREEE (reference sequence). The CDR3 is made up of 15 amino acids. Trimming took off 4 bases at V and 6 bases at J, with 17 bases between the two ends. The CDR3 DNA follows: TGTGCCAGCAGCCCCCGGCCTGGGACCGGTCAGCCCCAGCATTTT. Its translation is CASSPRPGTGQPQHF.

The gene calls are TRBV3-1 and TRBJ1-5; 8 positions match TRBD1. V shed 1 base, J shed 6 bases, and the junction held 2 bases outside the gene matches. The CDR3 is 14 residues long. Per germline, CDR1 LGHDT and CDR2 YNNKEL (reference sequence). The CDR3 here is CASSQGTGSQPQHF. The CDR3 DNA follows: TGTGCCAGCAGCCAAGGGACAGGGAGTCAGCCCCAGCATTTT.

This clonotype was seen a few times. The chain employs TRBV12-3 or TRBV12-4 and TRBJ2-3; perhaps TRBD2 as D (6 bases). The CDR3 is 15 residues long. Trimming removed 6 bases at V and 3 bases at J, with 16 bases between. The CDR3 loop is CASSRGTLGTDTQYF. CDR3 sequence (DNA): TGTGCCAGCAGCCGGGGGACGTTGGGTACAGATACGCAGTATTTT.

The rearrangement joins TRBV18 to TRBJ2-5, with D unclear. The CDR3 is made up of 12 amino acids. The V gene lost 6 bases and the J gene lost 5 bases, with 10 bases spanning the gap. Germline values: CDR1 KGHSH, CDR2 LQKENI. The DNA of the CDR3 is TGTGCCAGCTCCTTCGATCATGAGACCCAGTACTTC. The encoded protein is CASSFDHETQYF.

This clonotype appeared once. This chain connects TRBV13 to TRBJ2-3; 13 nucleotides agree with TRBD2. This CDR3 has 17 residues. The trim removed 4 bases at V and 5 bases at J, leaving 9 bases unmatched. CDR1 is PRHDT, CDR2 FYEKMQ, per germline (reference sequence). CDR3 nucleotides: TGTGCCAGCAGCTATTGGACTAGCGGGGGCTCACGAGATACGCAGTATTTT. This encodes CASSYWTSGGSRDTQYF.

This clonotype was counted a few times. The chain joins TRBV7-2 to TRBJ2-7, with D tentatively TRBD2 (5 bases). CDR3 length: 14 residues. CDR1 is SGHTA and CDR2 is FQGNSA in the germline V gene. Trimming took 3 bases from V and 0 from J, leaving 9 bases between them. In DNA form, the CDR3 reads TGTGCCAGCAGCTTCATAAGCGGCTCCTACGAGCAGTACTTC. Its protein product is CASSFISGSYEQYF.

J is TRBJ1-2 and V is TRBV5-4; no clear D. The germline V and J ends were trimmed by 1 base and 1 base, with 11 bases remaining between them. CDR1 and CDR2 from the germline V gene are SGHNT and YYREEE (reference sequence). The CDR3 consists of 15 residues. CDR3 in DNA: TGTGCCAGCAGCTTGTTCTCAACGGATAACTATGGCTACACCTTC. As protein: CASSLFSTDNYGYTF.

The CDR3 bases are TGTGCCAGCAGCTTCTACCGTGGGGGCGACTACGAGCAGTACTTC. It yields the protein CASSFYRGGDYEQYF. The J gene is TRBJ2-7, the V gene TRBV11-2; possibly TRBD1 for D (6 bases). The ends were cut back, 3 bases at V and 3 bases at J, with 15 bases in the middle. The CDR3 covers 15 residues. Germline V gene data show CDR1 as SGHAT and CDR2 as FQNNGV.

This clonotype turned up a few times. The chain recombines TRBV2 with TRBJ2-7; D possibly corresponds to TRBD2 (5 bases). The V end was cut by 7 bases, the J end by 2 bases, with 6 bases between. Germline values: CDR1 SNHLY, CDR2 FYNNEI. CDR3 length: 11 amino acids. The CDR3, as DNA: TGTGCCAGCAAACTAGCCTACGAGCAGTACTTC. It specifies CASKLAYEQYF. The full variable domain, its missing parts supplied by reference TRBV2 and TRBJ2-7, is EPEVTQTPSHQVTQMGQEVILRCVPISNHLYFYWYRQILGQKVEFLVSFYNNEISEKSEIFDDQFSVERPDGSNFTLKIRSTKLEDSAMYFCASKLAYEQYFGPGTRLTVT.

In its sample, this clonotype was seen a few times. This rearrangement joins TRBV20-1 to TRBJ2-4, with 11 bases lining up with TRBD1. This CDR3 is built from 14 residues. The germline gives CDR1 DFQATT, CDR2 SNEGSKA (reference sequence). Germline trimming cut 3 bases from V and 8 bases from J; bases unmatched to any gene: 6. CDR3 DNA: TGCAGTGCTAGGGCGGGACAGGGGGTAGACATTCAGTACTTC. This codes for CSARAGQGVDIQYF.

The chain carries TRBV2 and TRBJ1-1; no reliable D call. The length of the CDR3 is 12 residues. CDR1 and CDR2 from the germline V gene are SNHLY and FYNNEI. The V gene lost 4 bases and the J gene lost 3 bases, with 6 bases spanning the gap. Here the CDR3 DNA reads TGTGCCAGCAGTGGGGGTGACACTGAAGCTTTCTTT. This sequence encodes CASSGGDTEAFF.

This clonotype has a handful of counts. The J gene is TRBJ1-1, the V gene TRBV12-3 or TRBV12-4; D is unclear. The CDR3 runs 14 residues. V gave up 3 bases and J gave up 0 bases, with 8 bases separating them. CDR3 loop: CASSFPSMNTEAFF. The CDR3 DNA reads as TGTGCCAGCAGTTTCCCGAGCATGAACACTGAAGCTTTCTTT.

This chain connects TRBV12-5 to TRBJ2-1, with 13 bases identical to TRBD2. The junction had 7 bases not matched to a gene; V was cut back by 6 bases and J by 8 bases. This CDR3 is 15 amino acids long. The germline gives CDR1 LGHNT, CDR2 FRNRAP. CDR3 coding DNA: TGTGCTAGTGGGCCAAGGACTAGCGGGGGTGATGAGCAGTTCTTC. Translating gives CASGPRTSGGDEQFF.

A few counts support this clonotype. The rearrangement links TRBV2 to TRBJ2-7, with a weak D call TRBD1 (5 bases). This CDR3 has 14 residues. CDR1 and CDR2 (germline): SNHLY, FYNNEI. The V end was cut by 6 bases, the J end by 6 bases, with 18 bases between. The CDR3 bases are TGTGCCAGCAGCCCGGCCAGGGTGAGGACCGAGCAGTACTTC. Encoded protein: CASSPARVRTEQYF.

V and J are TRBV30 and TRBJ2-1, with 10 nucleotides matching TRBD1. The CDR3 is 15 residues long. Germline CDR1 GTSNPN, CDR2 SVGIG (reference sequence). After removal of 2 bases from V and 9 bases from J, the junction contained 10 bases not matched to a gene. CDR3 protein: CAWSPTGQGIGEQFF. The CDR3 DNA follows: TGTGCCTGGAGTCCCACGGGACAGGGGATTGGTGAGCAGTTCTTC.

This clonotype has only a few counts. The chain is built from TRBV6-5 and TRBJ1-6; D gene ambiguous. Trimming pared 3 bases from V and 0 bases from J, leaving 6 bases between. Germline V lookup: CDR1 MNHEY, CDR2 SVGAGI. This CDR3 region has 15 residues. CDR3: CASSYAGSYNSPLHF. The CDR3 nucleotides are TGTGCCAGCAGTTATGCTGGCTCCTATAATTCACCCCTCCACTTT.

This chain connects TRBV29-1 to TRBJ2-2; 7 bases map to TRBD1. Germline V CDR1 and CDR2: SQVTM, ANQGSEA. The V segment lost 7 bases and the J segment 7 bases; nucleotides outside the gene matches: 6. The CDR3 is made up of 12 amino acids. The CDR3 loop reads CSAGGWIGELFF. The CDR3 DNA sequence: TGCAGCGCAGGGGGTTGGATCGGGGAGCTGTTTTTT.

This clonotype appeared a few times. The V gene is TRBV5-1, the J gene TRBJ2-2, with D tentatively TRBD1 or TRBD2 (5 bases each). The CDR3 runs to 17 residues. Trimming took off 0 bases at V and 3 bases at J, with 15 bases between the two ends. From germline, CDR1 is SGHRS and CDR2 YFSETQ. DNA for the CDR3: TGCGCCAGCAGCTTGGGGGCGGACGGGGCGGACACCGGGGAGCTGTTTTTT. This codes for CASSLGADGADTGELFF.